The source of this T cell receptor (beta chain) is a study of cytomegalovirus exposure and HLA in healthy donors. Germline V gives CDR1 MNHEY, CDR2 SVGAGI. The CDR3 is made up of 14 amino acids. V gave up 6 bases and J gave up 4 bases; unmatched junction bases: 6. While unrecorded immune exposures were likely, the donors were nominally healthy when sampled. The PCR employed 60 Vbeta primers together with 13 Jbeta primers. Produced via immunoSEQ multiplex PCR; TCRdb's table is partial and in-frame only. The sample has about 170,000 clones, roughly 84% seen once. Study conclusions and caveats: The sole available immune exposure information was CMV serostatus.

This clone was detected once. The antigen is not known. The genes are TRBV6-5 and TRBJ2-3; 8 bases fit TRBD1. The sample was PBMCs. The sequence was obtained from a man aged 30 to 39 in good health and CMV-seropositive. CDR3 protein: CASSQTGAADTQYF. Written as DNA, the CDR3 is TGTGCCAGCAGCCAGACAGGGGCGGCAGATACGCAGTATTTT.